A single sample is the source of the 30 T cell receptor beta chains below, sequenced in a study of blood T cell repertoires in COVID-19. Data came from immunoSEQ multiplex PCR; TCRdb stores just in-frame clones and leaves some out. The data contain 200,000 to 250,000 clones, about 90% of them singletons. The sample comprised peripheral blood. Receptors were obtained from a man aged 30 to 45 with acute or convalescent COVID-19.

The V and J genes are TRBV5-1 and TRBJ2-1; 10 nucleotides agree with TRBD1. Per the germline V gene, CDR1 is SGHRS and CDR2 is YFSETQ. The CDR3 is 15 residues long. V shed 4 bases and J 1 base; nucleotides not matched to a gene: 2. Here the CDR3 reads CASSLDRGSYNEQFF. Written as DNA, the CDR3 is TGCGCCAGCAGCCTGGACAGGGGGTCCTACAATGAGCAGTTCTTC.

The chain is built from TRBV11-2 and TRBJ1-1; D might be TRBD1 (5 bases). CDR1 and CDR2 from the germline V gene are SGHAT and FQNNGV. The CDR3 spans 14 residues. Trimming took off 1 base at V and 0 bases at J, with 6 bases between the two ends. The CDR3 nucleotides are TGTGCCAGCAGCTTAGCAGGGATGAACACTGAAGCTTTCTTT. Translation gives CASSLAGMNTEAFF.

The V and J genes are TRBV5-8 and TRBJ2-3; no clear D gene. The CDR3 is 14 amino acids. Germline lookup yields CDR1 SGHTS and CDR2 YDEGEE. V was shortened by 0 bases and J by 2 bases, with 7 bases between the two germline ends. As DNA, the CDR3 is TGTGCCAGCAGCTTGGATCGCTACACAGATACGCAGTATTTT. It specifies CASSLDRYTDTQYF.

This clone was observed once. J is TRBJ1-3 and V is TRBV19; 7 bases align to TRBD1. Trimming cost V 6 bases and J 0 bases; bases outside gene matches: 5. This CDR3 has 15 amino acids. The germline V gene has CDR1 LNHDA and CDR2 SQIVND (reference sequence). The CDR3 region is CASRSRDSSGNTIYF. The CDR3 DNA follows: TGTGCCAGTAGGAGCCGGGACAGCTCTGGAAACACCATATATTTT.

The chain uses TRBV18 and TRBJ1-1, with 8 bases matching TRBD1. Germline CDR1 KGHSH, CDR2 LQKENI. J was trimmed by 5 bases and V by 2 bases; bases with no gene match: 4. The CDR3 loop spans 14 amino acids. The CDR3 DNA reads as TGTGCCAGCTCACCAAAGACAGGGGTGACTGAAGCTTTCTTT. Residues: CASSPKTGVTEAFF.

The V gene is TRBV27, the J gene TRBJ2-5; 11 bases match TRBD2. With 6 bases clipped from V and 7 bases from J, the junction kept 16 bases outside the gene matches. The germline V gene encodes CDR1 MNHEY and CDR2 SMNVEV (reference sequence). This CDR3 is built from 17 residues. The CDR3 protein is CASRAGTSGLSVGTQYF. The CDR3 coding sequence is TGTGCCAGCAGGGCGGGGACTAGCGGTCTATCGGTGGGGACCCAGTACTTC.

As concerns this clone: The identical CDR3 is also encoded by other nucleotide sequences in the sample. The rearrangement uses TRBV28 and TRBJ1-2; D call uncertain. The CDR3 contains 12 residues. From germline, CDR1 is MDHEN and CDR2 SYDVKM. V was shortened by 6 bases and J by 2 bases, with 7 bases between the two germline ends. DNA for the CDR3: TGTGCCAGCAGCCTCTCCAACTATGGCTACACCTTC. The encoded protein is CASSLSNYGYTF.

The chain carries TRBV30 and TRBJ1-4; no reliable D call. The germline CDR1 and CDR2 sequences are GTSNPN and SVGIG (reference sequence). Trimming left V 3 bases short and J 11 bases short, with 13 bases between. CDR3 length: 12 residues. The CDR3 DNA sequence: TGTGCCTGGAGACCCTCGAACGGGAAACTGTTTTTT. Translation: CAWRPSNGKLFF.

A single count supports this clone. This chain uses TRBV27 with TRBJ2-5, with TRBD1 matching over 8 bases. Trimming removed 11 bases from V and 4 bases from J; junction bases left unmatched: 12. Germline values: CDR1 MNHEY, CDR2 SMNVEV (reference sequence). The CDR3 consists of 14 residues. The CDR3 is CASRGRIGTETQYF. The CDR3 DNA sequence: TGTGCCTCCAGGGGGCGTATAGGGACAGAGACCCAGTACTTC.

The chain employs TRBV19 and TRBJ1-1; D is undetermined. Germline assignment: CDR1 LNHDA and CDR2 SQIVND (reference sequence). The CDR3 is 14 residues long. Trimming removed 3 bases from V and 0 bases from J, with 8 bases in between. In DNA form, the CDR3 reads TGTGCCAGTAGTATTGAAGGAGTGAACACTGAAGCTTTCTTT. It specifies CASSIEGVNTEAFF.

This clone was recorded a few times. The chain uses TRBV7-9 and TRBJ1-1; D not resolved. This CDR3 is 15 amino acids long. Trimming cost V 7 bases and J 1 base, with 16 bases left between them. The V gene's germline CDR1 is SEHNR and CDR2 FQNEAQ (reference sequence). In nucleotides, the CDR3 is TGTGCCAGCACCCTAAAGAACGTACCGAACACTGAAGCTTTCTTT. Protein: CASTLKNVPNTEAFF.

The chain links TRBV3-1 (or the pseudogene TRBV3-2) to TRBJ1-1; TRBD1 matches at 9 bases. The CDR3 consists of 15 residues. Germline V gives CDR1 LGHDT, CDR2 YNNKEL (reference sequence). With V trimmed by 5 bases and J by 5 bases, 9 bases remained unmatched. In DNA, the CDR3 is TGTGCCAGCAGCTTAGACAGGGGGTGGATAACTGAAGCTTTCTTT. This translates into CASSLDRGWITEAFF.

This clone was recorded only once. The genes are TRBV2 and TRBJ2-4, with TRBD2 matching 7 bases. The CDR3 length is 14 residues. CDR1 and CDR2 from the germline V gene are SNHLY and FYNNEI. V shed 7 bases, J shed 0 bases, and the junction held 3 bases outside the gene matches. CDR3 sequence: CASTGGLAKNIQYF. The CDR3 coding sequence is TGTGCCAGCACGGGGGGTCTAGCCAAAAACATTCAGTACTTC.

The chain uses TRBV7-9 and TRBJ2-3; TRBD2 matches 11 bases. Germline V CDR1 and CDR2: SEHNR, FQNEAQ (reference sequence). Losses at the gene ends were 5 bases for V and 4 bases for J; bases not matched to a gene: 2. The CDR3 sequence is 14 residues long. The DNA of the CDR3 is TGTGCCAGCAGCCTTAGCGGGGGGGCAGATACGCAGTATTTT. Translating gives CASSLSGGADTQYF.

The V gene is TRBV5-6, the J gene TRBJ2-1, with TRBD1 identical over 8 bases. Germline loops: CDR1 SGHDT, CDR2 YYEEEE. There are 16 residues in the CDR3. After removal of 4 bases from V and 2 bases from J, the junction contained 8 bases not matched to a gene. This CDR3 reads CASSRHRTGPYNEQFF. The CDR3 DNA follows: TGTGCCAGCAGCCGACACCGGACAGGGCCCTACAATGAGCAGTTCTTC.

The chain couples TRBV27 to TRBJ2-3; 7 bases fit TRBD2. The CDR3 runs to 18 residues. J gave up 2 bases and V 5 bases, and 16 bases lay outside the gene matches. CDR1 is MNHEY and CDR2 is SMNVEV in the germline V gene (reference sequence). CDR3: CASSLLSILASDTDTQYF. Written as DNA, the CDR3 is TGTGCCAGCAGTCTCTTGAGTATACTAGCGAGCGACACAGATACGCAGTATTTT.

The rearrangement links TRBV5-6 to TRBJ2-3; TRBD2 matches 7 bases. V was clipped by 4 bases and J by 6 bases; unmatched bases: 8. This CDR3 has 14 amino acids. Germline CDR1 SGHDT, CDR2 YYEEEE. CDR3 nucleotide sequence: TGTGCCAGCAGCCTAGTTGGGGGGGTGGATACGCAGTATTTT. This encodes CASSLVGGVDTQYF.

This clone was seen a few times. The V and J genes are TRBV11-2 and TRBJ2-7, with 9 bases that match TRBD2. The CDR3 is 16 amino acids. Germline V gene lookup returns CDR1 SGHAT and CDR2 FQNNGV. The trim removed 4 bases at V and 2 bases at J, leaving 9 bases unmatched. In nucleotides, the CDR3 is TGTGCCAGCAGCTCGGATCGGACTAGCGTTCCCTACGAGCAGTACTTC. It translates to CASSSDRTSVPYEQYF.

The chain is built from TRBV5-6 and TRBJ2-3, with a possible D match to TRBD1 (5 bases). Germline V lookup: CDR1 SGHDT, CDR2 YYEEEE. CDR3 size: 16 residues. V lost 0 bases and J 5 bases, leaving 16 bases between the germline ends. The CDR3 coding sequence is TGTGCCAGCAGCTTGGCCACGCAGGGCCGTGGAGATACGCAGTATTTT. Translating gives CASSLATQGRGDTQYF.

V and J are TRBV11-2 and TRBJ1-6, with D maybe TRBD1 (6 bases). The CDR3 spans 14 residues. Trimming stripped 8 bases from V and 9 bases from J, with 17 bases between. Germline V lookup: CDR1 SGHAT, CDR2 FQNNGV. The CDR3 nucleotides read TGTGCCAGCCGTTACACAGGGTCCTCTTCACCCCTCCACTTT. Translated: CASRYTGSSSPLHF.

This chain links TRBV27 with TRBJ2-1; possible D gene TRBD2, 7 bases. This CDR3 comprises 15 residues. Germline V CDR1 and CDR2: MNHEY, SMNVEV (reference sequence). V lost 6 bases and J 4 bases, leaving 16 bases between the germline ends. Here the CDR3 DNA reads TGTGCCAGCAGGTCTAGGGGGGGCCCTTACAATGAGCAGTTCTTC. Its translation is CASRSRGGPYNEQFF.

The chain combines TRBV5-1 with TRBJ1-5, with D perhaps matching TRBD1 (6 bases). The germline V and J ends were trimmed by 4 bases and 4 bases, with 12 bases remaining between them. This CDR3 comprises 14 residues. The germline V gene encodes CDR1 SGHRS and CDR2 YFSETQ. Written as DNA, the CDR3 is TGCGCCAGCAGCCGGGTAGGGGGTAATCAGCCCCAGCATTTT. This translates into CASSRVGGNQPQHF.

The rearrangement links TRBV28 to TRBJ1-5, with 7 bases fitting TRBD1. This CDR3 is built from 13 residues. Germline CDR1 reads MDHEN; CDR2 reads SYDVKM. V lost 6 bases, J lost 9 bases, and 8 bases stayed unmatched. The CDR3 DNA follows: TGTGCCAGCAGGCCAGGGGGTTGGGGGCCCCAGCATTTT. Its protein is CASRPGGWGPQHF.

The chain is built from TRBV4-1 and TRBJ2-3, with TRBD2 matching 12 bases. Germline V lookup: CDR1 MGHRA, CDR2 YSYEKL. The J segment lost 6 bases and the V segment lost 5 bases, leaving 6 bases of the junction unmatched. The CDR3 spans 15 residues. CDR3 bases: TGCGCCAGCAGCATTCTAGCGGGAGGGATGGATACGCAGTATTTT. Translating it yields CASSILAGGMDTQYF.

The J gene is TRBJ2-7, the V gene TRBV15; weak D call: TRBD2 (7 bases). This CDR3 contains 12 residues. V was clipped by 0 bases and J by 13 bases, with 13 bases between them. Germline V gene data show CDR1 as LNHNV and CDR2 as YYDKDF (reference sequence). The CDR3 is CATSRDRGAGYF. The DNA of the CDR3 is TGTGCCACCAGCAGAGATCGGGGGGCTGGATACTTC.

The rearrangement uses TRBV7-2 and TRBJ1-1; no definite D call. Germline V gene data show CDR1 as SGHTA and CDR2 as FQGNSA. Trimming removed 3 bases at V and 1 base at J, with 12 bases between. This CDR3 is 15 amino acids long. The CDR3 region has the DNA TGTGCCAGCAGCTTCGGCCTAGGTGGGAACACTGAAGCTTTCTTT. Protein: CASSFGLGGNTEAFF.

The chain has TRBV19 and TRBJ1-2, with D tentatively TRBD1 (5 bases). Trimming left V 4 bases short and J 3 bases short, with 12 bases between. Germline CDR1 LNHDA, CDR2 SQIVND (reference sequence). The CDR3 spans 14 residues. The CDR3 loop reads CASSNPRQHYGYTF. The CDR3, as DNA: TGTGCCAGTAGTAACCCGAGACAGCACTATGGCTACACCTTC. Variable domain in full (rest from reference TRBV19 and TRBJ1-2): DGGITQSPKYLFRKEGQNVTLSCEQNLNHDAMYWYRQDPGQGLRLIYYSQIVNDFQKGDIAEGYSVSREKKESFPLTVTSAQKNPTAFYLCASSNPRQHYGYTFGSGTRLTVV.

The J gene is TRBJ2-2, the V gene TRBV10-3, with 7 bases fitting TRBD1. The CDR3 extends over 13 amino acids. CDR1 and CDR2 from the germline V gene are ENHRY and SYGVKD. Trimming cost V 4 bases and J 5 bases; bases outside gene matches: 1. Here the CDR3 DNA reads TGTGCCATCAGTGTGACAGGGACCGGGGAGCTGTTTTTT. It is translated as CAISVTGTGELFF.

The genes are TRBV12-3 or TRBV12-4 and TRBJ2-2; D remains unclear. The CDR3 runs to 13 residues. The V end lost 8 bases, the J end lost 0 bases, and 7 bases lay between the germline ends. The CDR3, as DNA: TGTGCCAGCGTGGGCTCGAACACCGGGGAGCTGTTTTTT. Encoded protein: CASVGSNTGELFF.

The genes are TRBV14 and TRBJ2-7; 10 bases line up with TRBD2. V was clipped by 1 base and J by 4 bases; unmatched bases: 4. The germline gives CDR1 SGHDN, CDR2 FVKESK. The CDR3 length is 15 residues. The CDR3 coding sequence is TGTGCCAGCAGCCAAGGGAGCGGGGGGGTATACGAGCAGTACTTC. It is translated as CASSQGSGGVYEQYF.